This TCR beta chain was identified in a study of OX40 agonist ivuxolimab in advanced cancers. Trimming removed 3 bases at V and 10 bases at J, with 12 bases between. Looked up from germline, CDR1 is ENHRY and CDR2 is SYGVKD. There are 13 residues in the CDR3. Some clones are missing from TCRdb's copy, which holds only in-frame ones; the method was immunoSEQ multiplex PCR. The data show 15,000 to 20,000 clones, about two thirds seen once. This TCR derives from an adult with an advanced solid tumor such as melanoma, head and neck, liver or kidney cancer. The sequenced sample was CD4+ or CD8+ T cells sorted from blood, obtained in a trial of the OX40 agonist ivuxolimab. This sequence joins TRBV10-3 and TRBJ1-4; possibly TRBD1 for D (5 bases). The DNA of the CDR3 is TGTGCCATCAGTGACGGGGGGGTAGGAAAACTGTTTTTT. Its translation is CAISDGGVGKLFF.